This T cell receptor beta chain was observed in a study of T cell repertoires and HLA-DP antigens. As concerns this clone: Its target is not known.

Germline assignment: CDR1 LNHDA and CDR2 SQIVND (reference sequence). V shed 8 bases, J shed 7 bases, and the junction held 16 bases outside the gene matches. This CDR3 is 16 amino acids long. Produced via immunoSEQ multiplex PCR; TCRdb's table is partial and in-frame only. The sample has tens of thousands of clones; about four fifths are singletons. The chain employs TRBV19 and TRBJ1-5, with 8 bases matching TRBD1. The TCR originated in a man in his 60s in good health and CMV-seronegative. The specimen was CD4+ T cells from PBMCs. The CDR3 is CASRRRTGIEGQPQHF. As DNA, the CDR3 is TGTGCCAGTCGACGGAGGACAGGGATAGAGGGGCAGCCCCAGCATTTT.